This is a list of T cell receptor beta chains from one sample in a study of T cells in Graves' hyperthyroidism and ophthalmopathy. TCRdb used MiXCR to reprocess the multiplex PCR reads, holding one entry per CDR3 protein. The table lists some 440,000 distinct CDR3 sequences, roughly 14% of them singletons. Material: blood. These receptors all stem from a woman in her late teens or twenties with Graves' hyperthyroidism. Each CDR3 is given with its conserved first and last residue. Each record gives: J gene, D gene, clone size, V gene, CDR3 protein, CDR3 DNA. A D gene is named only where the DNA matches it firmly. Rows give clone size only sometimes, using once, few, many, or a class for an expanded clone.

>TRBJ2-1|-|many|TRBV10-3
CAISEVQGTYNEQFF
TGTGCCATCAGTGAAGTTCAGGGGACTTACAATGAGCAGTTCTTC
>TRBJ1-2|-|many|TRBV12-3/TRBV12-4
CASSLRPAGILYGYTF
TGTGCCAGCAGTTTAAGACCGGCAGGGATACTCTATGGCTACACCTTC
>TRBJ2-5|TRBD2|once|TRBV28
CASGTSVDETQYF
TGTGCCAGCGGGACTAGCGTTGACGAGACCCAGTACTTC
>TRBJ1-2|TRBD1|many|TRBV20-1
CSARGDSSNYGYTF
TGCAGTGCTAGGGGGGACAGCTCTAACTATGGCTACACCTTC
>TRBJ1-2|-|many|TRBV3-1
CASSPGGRFYGYTF
TGTGCCAGCAGCCCGGGGGGACGGTTCTATGGCTACACCTTC
>TRBJ1-2|TRBD1|many|TRBV7-2
CASSLGGQGVNGYTF
TGTGCCAGCAGCTTAGGGGGACAGGGCGTGAATGGCTACACCTTC
>TRBJ2-3|-|-|TRBV19
CASSMRGGDTQYF
TGTGCCAGTAGCATGAGGGGCGGAGATACGCAGTATTTT
>TRBJ2-5|-|many|TRBV2
CASSNLTPRRETQYF
TGTGCCAGCAGCAATTTAACCCCGAGACGGGAGACCCAGTACTTC
>TRBJ1-5|-|many|TRBV24-1
CATTSPREPQHF
TGTGCCACCACCTCACCTCGTGAGCCCCAGCATTTT
>TRBJ2-3|-|-|TRBV7-6
CASSLARGDTQYF
TGTGCCAGCAGCTTAGCTCGGGGAGATACGCAGTATTTT
>TRBJ2-5|TRBD1|few|TRBV5-6
CASSSDNRGLGETQYF
TGTGCCAGCAGCAGCGACAACAGGGGGCTTGGGGAGACCCAGTACTTC
>TRBJ2-7|TRBD1|few|TRBV3-1
CASSPNPGQGDGDEQYF
TGTGCCAGCAGCCCAAATCCGGGACAGGGCGACGGCGACGAGCAGTACTTC
>TRBJ2-1|-|many|TRBV11-3
CASSPGSTEQFF
TGTGCCAGCAGCCCCGGGAGTACCGAGCAGTTCTTC
>TRBJ2-7|-|few|TRBV6-1
CASSEMFESYEQYF
TGTGCCAGCAGTGAAATGTTCGAGTCCTACGAGCAGTACTTC
>TRBJ1-6|-|many|TRBV7-2
CASSLGVSNSPLHF
TGTGCCAGCAGCTTAGGGGTATCGAATTCACCCCTCCACTTT
>TRBJ1-2|-|many|TRBV11-2
CASSQGRGYGYTF
TGTGCCAGCAGCCAGGGCCGGGGCTATGGCTACACCTTC
>TRBJ2-3|TRBD2|many|TRBV12-3/TRBV12-4
CASSLALAEGSSTDTQYF
TGTGCCAGCAGTTTAGCCCTAGCGGAGGGTTCTAGCACAGATACGCAGTATTTT
>TRBJ2-7|-|many|TRBV28
CASRFLGGKAYEQYF
TGTGCCAGCAGGTTCCTCGGAGGGAAGGCCTACGAGCAGTACTTC
>TRBJ2-7|-|many|TRBV5-6
CASSFSGQGEQYF
TGTGCCAGCAGCTTTTCGGGACAAGGCGAGCAGTACTTC
>TRBJ2-3|-|few|TRBV19
CASSIGGVADTQYF
TGTGCCAGTAGTATTGGAGGGGTTGCCGATACGCAGTATTTT
>TRBJ1-5|-|many|TRBV7-8
CASSLADSNQPQHF
TGTGCCAGCAGCTTAGCGGATAGCAATCAGCCCCAGCATTTT
>TRBJ2-2|-|few|TRBV4-2
CASSQDVRWPGELFF
TGTGCCAGCAGCCAAGACGTACGTTGGCCCGGGGAGCTGTTTTTT
>TRBJ1-2|-|many|TRBV11-1
CASSGRWTTPYGYTF
TGTGCCAGCAGCGGAAGGTGGACTACCCCTTATGGCTACACCTTC
>TRBJ1-1|-|-|TRBV18
CASSPPRRIEAFF
TGTGCCAGCTCACCACCGCGACGGATTGAAGCTTTCTTT
>TRBJ2-7|-|many|TRBV2
CASRPNSLPFYEQYF
TGTGCCAGCAGGCCCAACTCCCTGCCCTTCTACGAGCAGTACTTC
>TRBJ1-1|-|many|TRBV12-3/TRBV12-4
CASSQRTSEDINTEAFF
TGTGCCAGCAGCCAACGGACATCCGAGGATATTAACACTGAAGCTTTCTTT
>TRBJ1-2|-|many|TRBV7-9
CASTFFDGYTF
TGTGCCAGCACCTTTTTCGATGGCTACACCTTC
>TRBJ2-5|-|many|TRBV30
CACTQGGARETQYF
TGTGCCTGCACCCAGGGGGGCGCCCGAGAGACCCAGTACTTC
>TRBJ1-6|-|-|TRBV11-2
CASSKFDSIWDSYNSPLHF
TGTGCCAGCAGCAAATTCGACAGTATATGGGACTCATATAATTCACCCCTCCACTTT
>TRBJ1-2|-|many|TRBV6-2/TRBV6-3
CASSYVAHPGYTF
TGTGCCAGCAGTTACGTGGCACATCCGGGCTACACCTTC
>TRBJ1-4|-|many|TRBV6-1
CASSEPVNEKLFF
TGTGCCAGCAGTGAGCCCGTCAATGAAAAACTGTTTTTT
>TRBJ1-2|TRBD1|many|TRBV5-6
CASSFQGQGAQGYTF
TGTGCCAGCAGCTTCCAGGGACAGGGGGCGCAAGGCTACACCTTC
>TRBJ1-4|TRBD1|few|TRBV5-1
CASSKGQVDEKLFF
TGCGCCAGCAGCAAGGGACAGGTGGACGAAAAACTGTTTTTT
>TRBJ2-3|-|few|TRBV25-1
CASSFDTGGGVDTQYF
TGTGCCAGCAGTTTTGATACAGGGGGGGGTGTAGATACGCAGTATTTT
>TRBJ1-6|-|many|TRBV27
CASSLSTSYSPLHF
TGTGCCAGCAGTTTATCAACAAGTTATTCACCCCTCCACTTT
>TRBJ2-7|-|-|TRBV11-2
CASSLDIHYEQYF
TGTGCCAGCAGCTTAGATATCCACTACGAGCAGTACTTC
>TRBJ1-1|TRBD1|many|TRBV20-1
CSAGSEDGQARTFF
TGCAGTGCTGGATCCGAAGATGGACAGGCGAGGACTTTCTTT
>TRBJ1-4|-|few|TRBV29-1
CSVKVGSNEKLFF
TGCAGTGTTAAAGTGGGGTCTAATGAAAAACTGTTTTTT
>TRBJ2-2|-|many|TRBV5-1
CASSEGRGHGELFF
TGCGCCAGCAGCGAAGGACGGGGCCACGGGGAGCTGTTTTTT
>TRBJ2-7|-|many|TRBV20-1
CSARDRVASYEQYF
TGCAGTGCTAGAGATCGGGTCGCTTCCTACGAGCAGTACTTC
>TRBJ2-7|TRBD1|many|TRBV7-9
CASSPPTGSSYEQYF
TGTGCCAGCAGCCCCCCGACAGGGAGCTCCTACGAGCAGTACTTC
>TRBJ1-1|-|-|TRBV19
CASSIQGMNTEAFF
TGTGCCAGTAGTATCCAGGGGATGAACACTGAAGCTTTCTTT
>TRBJ2-2|-|few|TRBV10-2
CASSGLGRGPGELFF
TGCGCCAGCAGTGGACTCGGCAGGGGCCCCGGGGAGCTGTTTTTT
>TRBJ2-3|TRBD2|many|TRBV12-3/TRBV12-4
CASRAGERTDTQYF
TGTGCCAGCAGGGCGGGGGAGCGCACAGATACGCAGTATTTT
>TRBJ2-7|TRBD2|-|TRBV5-1
CASTPWATDSGGSPYEQYF
TGCGCCAGCACCCCGTGGGCCACTGATAGCGGGGGGTCACCCTACGAGCAGTACTTC